This is a list of T cell receptor beta chains from one sample in a study of T cells in Graves' hyperthyroidism and ophthalmopathy. Each CDR3 protein is one row after TCRdb ran MiXCR on the multiplex PCR reads. The data contain more than 500,000 distinct CDR3 sequences, around 15% of them seen just once; the ten biggest clones take up 3.8%. The sequencing sample was made of blood. Source of these receptors: a woman in her thirties with Graves' hyperthyroidism. Each CDR3 is given with its conserved first and last residue. A D gene is named only where the DNA matches it firmly. Where a row states a size, it is once, few, many or the class of an expanded clone; other rows omit it.

TRBV12-3/TRBV12-4	-	TRBJ2-1	-	CASQDLNEQFF	TGTGCCAGCCAGGACCTCAATGAGCAGTTCTTC
TRBV6-2/TRBV6-3	few	TRBJ2-7	-	CASSYRTRGESSYEQYF	TGTGCCAGCAGTTATCGTACAAGGGGAGAGAGCTCCTACGAGCAGTACTTC
TRBV7-3	-	TRBJ2-3	-	CASSLGVGGGTDTQYF	TGTGCCAGCAGCTTGGGGGTAGGGGGGGGCACAGATACACAGTATTTT
TRBV15	-	TRBJ1-5	-	CATSRVTPRGNQPQHF	TGTGCCACCAGCAGAGTTACCCCGAGGGGCAATCAGCCCCAGCATTTT
TRBV30	many	TRBJ1-6	-	CAWNLNNSPLHF	TGTGCCTGGAACCTAAATAATTCACCCCTCCACTTT
TRBV5-1	many	TRBJ2-7	TRBD2	CASSLRAGGIGYEQYF	TGCGCCAGCAGCCTGCGAGCGGGAGGAATAGGTTACGAGCAGTACTTC
TRBV12-3/TRBV12-4	-	TRBJ1-2	-	CASSRPPPSPCGYTF	TGTGCCAGCAGCCGGCCCCCCCCGAGTCCCTGTGGCTACACCTTC
TRBV28	many	TRBJ1-1	-	CASSFRGLLNTEAFF	TGTGCCAGCAGTTTCCGAGGGCTATTGAACACTGAAGCTTTCTTT
TRBV12-3/TRBV12-4	many	TRBJ2-7	-	CASSFGFSSYEQYF	TGTGCCAGCAGTTTTGGGTTCAGTTCCTACGAGCAGTACTTC
TRBV30	-	TRBJ2-6	TRBD2	CACLHPGGGSGANVLTF	TGTGCCTGCCTCCACCCCGGGGGGGGCTCTGGGGCCAACGTCCTGACTTTC
TRBV7-9	few	TRBJ2-6	-	CASRQGGSSGANVLTF	TGTGCCAGCAGACAAGGGGGTAGCTCTGGGGCCAACGTCCTGACTTTC
TRBV11-1	-	TRBJ2-2	-	CASGRDRRTGELFF	TGTGCCAGCGGCCGGGACCGCCGGACCGGGGAGCTGTTTTTT
TRBV11-3	many	TRBJ1-1	-	CASSKTQVTAEAFF	TGTGCCAGCAGCAAGACACAGGTGACCGCTGAAGCTTTCTTT
TRBV28	-	TRBJ2-1	TRBD1	CASRGQGAREQFF	TGTGCCAGCAGGGGACAGGGGGCGAGGGAGCAGTTCTTC
TRBV2	many	TRBJ1-1	TRBD1	CASSLRQGAVAAFF	TGTGCCAGCAGCTTGAGACAGGGGGCAGTGGCAGCTTTCTTT
TRBV28	many	TRBJ2-2	TRBD2	CASSLGGVHTGELFF	TGTGCCAGCAGCCTGGGGGGGGTTCACACCGGGGAGCTGTTTTTT
TRBV7-2	many	TRBJ1-6	TRBD1	CASSLDPYRGIPLHF	TGTGCCAGCAGCTTAGACCCTTACAGGGGGATACCCCTCCACTTT
TRBV29-1	few	TRBJ2-5	-	CSVRQLQETQYF	TGCAGCGTTAGACAGCTTCAAGAGACCCAGTACTTC
TRBV7-8	few	TRBJ2-7	-	CASSLGQAGYEQYF	TGTGCCAGCAGCTTAGGGCAGGCGGGCTACGAGCAGTACTTC
TRBV20-1	-	TRBJ1-4	TRBD1	CSAEQGPATNEKLFF	TGCAGTGCTGAACAGGGGCCTGCAACTAATGAAAAACTGTTTTTT
TRBV27	many	TRBJ2-7	-	CASSWGYEQYF	TGTGCCAGCAGTTGGGGGTACGAGCAGTACTTC
TRBV27	many	TRBJ2-7	-	CASSTDRSYEQYF	TGTGCCAGCAGTACCGACCGCTCCTACGAGCAGTACTTC
TRBV19	-	TRBJ2-3	TRBD1	CASGTGGLDTQYF	TGTGCCAGTGGGACAGGGGGCCTTGATACGCAGTATTTT
TRBV27	many	TRBJ1-6	-	CASSPRGASNSPLHF	TGTGCCAGCAGTCCCCGGGGAGCGAGTAATTCACCCCTCCACTTT
TRBV2	many	TRBJ2-1	-	CASSERSLGSYNEQFF	TGTGCCAGCAGTGAAAGATCCCTAGGATCCTACAATGAGCAGTTCTTC
TRBV19	few	TRBJ2-7	TRBD1	CASSSGGFSYEQYF	TGTGCCAGTAGTTCAGGGGGCTTCTCCTACGAGCAGTACTTC
TRBV11-2	many	TRBJ1-1	-	CASSLVRTEAFF	TGTGCCAGCAGCTTAGTCCGGACTGAAGCTTTCTTT
TRBV7-3	many	TRBJ2-7	TRBD1	CASSPGTGLFYEQYF	TGTGCCAGCAGCCCCGGGACAGGCTTATTTTACGAGCAGTACTTC
TRBV20-1	-	TRBJ2-7	-	CSVRDEGLYEQYF	TGCAGTGTCCGGGACGAAGGCCTCTACGAGCAGTACTTC
TRBV7-2	many	TRBJ2-3	-	CASSLESMPLDTQYF	TGTGCCAGCAGCTTAGAATCCATGCCCTTGGATACGCAGTATTTT
TRBV28	many	TRBJ1-1	-	CASSSMLGSEAFF	TGTGCCAGCAGTTCCATGCTGGGGTCTGAAGCTTTCTTT
TRBV28	many	TRBJ2-5	-	CASSPRGRTQETQYF	TGTGCCAGCAGTCCTCGGGGACGTACCCAAGAGACCCAGTACTTC
TRBV25-1	-	TRBJ2-3	-	CASSESSRSTDTQYF	TGTGCCAGCAGTGAATCGAGCAGGTCCACAGATACGCAGTATTTT
TRBV7-3	many	TRBJ1-1	-	CASSLDGPNTEAFF	TGTGCCAGCAGCTTAGACGGGCCGAACACTGAAGCTTTCTTT
TRBV6-1	-	TRBJ2-5	-	CASSEVRPISAETQYF	TGTGCCAGCAGTGAAGTGAGACCCATAAGCGCGGAGACCCAGTACTTC
TRBV28	few	TRBJ1-4	-	CASGGTYATNEKLFF	TGTGCTAGCGGGGGGACTTACGCAACTAATGAAAAACTGTTTTTT
TRBV14	-	TRBJ1-5	TRBD1	CASSLDRVKQPQHF	TGTGCCAGCAGTCTCGACAGGGTAAAACAGCCCCAGCATTTT
TRBV14	-	TRBJ1-4	-	CASSQGRINEKLFF	TGTGCCAGCAGCCAAGGACGGATTAATGAAAAACTGTTTTTT
TRBV6-2/TRBV6-3	-	TRBJ2-7	-	CASSSHPARGSYEQYF	TGTGCCAGCAGTTCCCACCCGGCTAGAGGTTCCTACGAGCAGTACTTC
TRBV6-1	many	TRBJ1-1	-	CASRPPGIGSSEAFF	TGTGCCAGCAGGCCGCCAGGGATTGGGAGCAGTGAAGCTTTCTTT
TRBV6-2/TRBV6-3	many	TRBJ2-5	-	CASSYFRVSGVAETQYF	TGTGCCAGCAGTTACTTTCGGGTTTCGGGAGTAGCGGAGACCCAGTACTTC
TRBV20-1	many	TRBJ1-1	-	CSARDLGGWNTEAFF	TGCAGTGCTAGAGATCTCGGCGGTTGGAACACTGAAGCTTTCTTT
TRBV6-5	-	TRBJ2-2	-	CASSLQGLGSGELFF	TGTGCCAGCAGTTTGCAGGGGCTAGGGTCCGGGGAGCTGTTTTTT
TRBV28	-	TRBJ2-2	TRBD2	CASSPNGRGNTGELFF	TGTGCCAGCAGCCCTAATGGGAGGGGGAACACCGGGGAGCTGTTTTTT
TRBV13	many	TRBJ2-5	-	CASSLGSWETQYF	TGTGCCAGCAGCTTAGGTTCGTGGGAGACCCAGTACTTC
TRBV27	many	TRBJ2-3	TRBD2	CASSLSIAGVTDTQYF	TGTGCCAGCAGTTTATCGATAGCGGGGGTCACAGATACGCAGTATTTT
TRBV7-3	many	TRBJ1-2	TRBD1	CASSPGTGGYTF	TGTGCCAGCAGCCCCGGGACAGGAGGCTACACCTTC
TRBV27	many	TRBJ2-1	TRBD2	CASSPGLAPEQFF	TGTGCCAGCAGTCCGGGACTAGCCCCTGAGCAGTTCTTC
TRBV9	-	TRBJ2-5	TRBD1	CASSVGAGQGRETQYF	TGTGCCAGCAGCGTAGGGGCGGGACAGGGGAGAGAGACCCAGTACTTC
TRBV6-1	-	TRBJ2-2	-	CASLNRVKAGELFF	TGTGCCAGCCTGAACAGGGTTAAAGCCGGGGAGCTGTTTTTT
TRBV24-1	many	TRBJ2-2	TRBD2	CATSAPGGTSGRAGELFF	TGTGCCACCAGTGCCCCTGGGGGCACTAGCGGGAGGGCCGGGGAGCTGTTTTTT
TRBV7-2	many	TRBJ1-2	-	CASSLQDHGYTF	TGTGCCAGCAGCTTACAGGATCATGGCTACACCTTC
TRBV28	many	TRBJ1-1	-	CASTTDRGGTEAFF	TGTGCCAGCACCACGGACCGCGGAGGGACTGAAGCTTTCTTT
TRBV6-1	few	TRBJ2-5	TRBD1	CASSTRDRVQETQYF	TGTGCCAGCAGTACCCGGGACAGGGTCCAAGAGACCCAGTACTTC
TRBV27	many	TRBJ2-5	TRBD2	CASSLAGVWQETQYF	TGTGCCAGCAGTTTAGCGGGGGTATGGCAAGAGACCCAGTACTTC